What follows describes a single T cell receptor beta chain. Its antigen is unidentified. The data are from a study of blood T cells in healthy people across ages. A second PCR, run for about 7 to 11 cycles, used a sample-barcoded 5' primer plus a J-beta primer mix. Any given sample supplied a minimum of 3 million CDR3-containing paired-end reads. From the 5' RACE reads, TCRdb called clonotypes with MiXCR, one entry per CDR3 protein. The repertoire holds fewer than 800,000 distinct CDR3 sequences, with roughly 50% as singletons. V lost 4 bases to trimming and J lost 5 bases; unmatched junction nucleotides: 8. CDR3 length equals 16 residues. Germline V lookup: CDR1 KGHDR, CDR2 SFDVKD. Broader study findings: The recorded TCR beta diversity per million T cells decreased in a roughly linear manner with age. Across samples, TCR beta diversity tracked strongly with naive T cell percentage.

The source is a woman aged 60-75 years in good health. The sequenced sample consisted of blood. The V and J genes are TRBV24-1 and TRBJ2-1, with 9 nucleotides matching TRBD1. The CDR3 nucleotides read TGTGCCACCAGTGACCCCGGACAGGGGATAAACAATGAGCAGTTCTTC. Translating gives CATSDPGQGINNEQFF.